The 10 T cell receptor beta chains listed next were all sequenced from one sample in a study of blood T cell repertoires in COVID-19. Some clones are missing from TCRdb's copy, which holds only in-frame ones; the method was immunoSEQ multiplex PCR. The sample holds 200,000 to 300,000 clones; 65% to 85% are singletons and the top ten take more than 5%. The sequencing sample was made of peripheral blood. Source of these receptors: a human donor in a cohort sampled during active COVID-19.

The chain has TRBV10-3 and TRBJ2-5; TRBD1 might be the D (5 bases). Germline CDR1 and CDR2: ENHRY and SYGVKD. This CDR3 region has 15 residues. V lost 0 bases and J 1 base, leaving 9 bases between the germline ends. The CDR3 nucleotides are TGTGCCATCAGTGAGTCTTCAGGGTTCCAAGAGACCCAGTACTTC. Translated: CAISESSGFQETQYF.

This chain joins TRBV11-2 and TRBJ2-3, with TRBD2 as a possible D gene (6 bases). Germline assignment: CDR1 SGHAT and CDR2 FQNNGV. Trimming removed 4 bases at V and 0 bases at J, with 17 bases between. This CDR3 has 17 residues. The CDR3 here is CASSYSLGRLSTDTQYF. The CDR3 nucleotides are TGTGCCAGCAGCTATAGTTTGGGGAGGTTAAGCACAGATACGCAGTATTTT.

This sequence joins TRBV19 and TRBJ2-1; TRBD1 agrees at 11 bases. The J segment lost 7 bases and the V segment lost 6 bases, leaving 11 bases of the junction unmatched. The CDR3 sequence is 16 residues long. CDR1 LNHDA and CDR2 SQIVND come from the germline V gene (reference sequence). CDR3: CASSQFGTGGTNEQFF. CDR3 DNA: TGTGCCAGTAGCCAATTCGGGACAGGGGGAACGAATGAGCAGTTCTTC.

This clone was detected a few times. The rearrangement uses TRBV13 and TRBJ2-7; TRBD1 agrees at 8 bases. Per the germline V gene, CDR1 is PRHDT and CDR2 is FYEKMQ (reference sequence). The CDR3 has 16 residues. V was pared by 6 bases and J by 7 bases, with 17 bases of the junction left unmatched. CDR3 nucleotide sequence: TGTGCCAGCAGTTCTTCACAGCGGACAGGGAGGAGGGAGCAGTACTTC. Translating it yields CASSSSQRTGRREQYF.

The CDR3 protein is CASSLTGRGETQYF. Written as DNA, the CDR3 is TGTGCCAGCAGCTTAACAGGGAGGGGAGAGACCCAGTACTTC. The chain combines TRBV7-2 with TRBJ2-5; possibly TRBD2 for D (7 bases). V shed 2 bases and J shed 4 bases, with 11 bases lying between them. CDR3 length equals 14 residues. Germline assignment: CDR1 SGHTA and CDR2 FQGNSA.

The V and J genes are TRBV7-9 and TRBJ1-3, with D tentatively TRBD1 (5 bases). Per the germline V gene, CDR1 is SEHNR and CDR2 is FQNEAQ (reference sequence). V lost 4 bases, J lost 0 bases, and 10 bases lay in between. The CDR3 spans 15 residues. The CDR3 protein is CASSSTASSGNTIYF. The CDR3 DNA reads as TGTGCCAGCAGCTCGACAGCGAGCTCTGGAAACACCATATATTTT.

The chain carries TRBV6-5 and TRBJ1-1; TRBD1 might be the D (6 bases). The V end lost 5 bases, the J end lost 6 bases, and 7 bases lay between the germline ends. CDR3 length: 11 amino acids. Germline assignment: CDR1 MNHEY and CDR2 SVGAGI. CDR3 region: CASSRTAEAFF. In nucleotides, the CDR3 is TGTGCCAGCAGTCGGACAGCTGAAGCTTTCTTT.

The chain couples TRBV7-2 to TRBJ2-2; D not certain. V lost 5 bases, J lost 0 bases, and 7 bases lay in between. The CDR3 runs 14 residues. Germline-derived CDR1 and CDR2 are SGHTA and FQGNSA. CDR3 sequence (DNA): TGTGCCAGCAGCCACATGGCGAACACCGGGGAGCTGTTTTTT. Encoded protein: CASSHMANTGELFF. The full variable domain, its missing parts supplied by reference TRBV7-2 and TRBJ2-2, is GAGVSQSPSNKVTEKGKDVELRCDPISGHTALYWYRQSLGQGLEFLIYFQGNSAPDKSGLPSDRFSAERTGGSVSTLTIQRTQQEDSAVYLCASSHMANTGELFFGEGSRLTVL.

The chain links TRBV5-4 to TRBJ2-3, with 11 bases fitting TRBD2. CDR3 length: 15 residues. The germline gives CDR1 SGHNT, CDR2 YYREEE (reference sequence). Trimming removed 4 bases from V and 2 bases from J; junction bases left unmatched: 3. Here the CDR3 DNA reads TGTGCCAGCAGCCAGACTAGCGGGGACACAGATACGCAGTATTTT. As protein: CASSQTSGDTDTQYF.

The sample holds a few counts of this clone. The genes are TRBV11-2 and TRBJ2-2; TRBD1 agrees at 9 bases. Germline CDR1 reads SGHAT; CDR2 reads FQNNGV. The CDR3 runs to 14 residues. Trimming removed 4 bases from V and 7 bases from J; junction bases left unmatched: 4. The CDR3 sequence is CASSWGQGSGELFF. The CDR3 coding sequence is TGTGCCAGCAGCTGGGGACAGGGAAGCGGGGAGCTGTTTTTT.